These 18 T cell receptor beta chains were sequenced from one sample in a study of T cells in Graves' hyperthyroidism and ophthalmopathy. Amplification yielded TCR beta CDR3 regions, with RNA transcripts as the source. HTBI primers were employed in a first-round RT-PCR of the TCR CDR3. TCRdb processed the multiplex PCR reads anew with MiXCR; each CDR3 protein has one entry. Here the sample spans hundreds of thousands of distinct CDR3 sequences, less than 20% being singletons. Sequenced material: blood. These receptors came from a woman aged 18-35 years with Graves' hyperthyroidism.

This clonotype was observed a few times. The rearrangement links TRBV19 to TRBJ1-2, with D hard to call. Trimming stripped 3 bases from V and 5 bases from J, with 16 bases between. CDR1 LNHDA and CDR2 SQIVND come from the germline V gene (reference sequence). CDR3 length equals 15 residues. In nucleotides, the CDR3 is TGTGCCAGTAGTATGGCGCTCCGGGCAGGATATGGCTACACCTTC. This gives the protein CASSMALRAGYGYTF.

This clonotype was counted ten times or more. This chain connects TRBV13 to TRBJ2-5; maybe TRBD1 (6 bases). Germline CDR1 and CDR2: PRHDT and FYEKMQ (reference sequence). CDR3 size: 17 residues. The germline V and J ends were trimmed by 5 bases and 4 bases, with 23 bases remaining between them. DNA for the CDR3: TGTGCCAGCAGCCGCCAGGGGCTCCTGTCCCCTCGAGAGACCCAGTACTTC. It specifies CASSRQGLLSPRETQYF.

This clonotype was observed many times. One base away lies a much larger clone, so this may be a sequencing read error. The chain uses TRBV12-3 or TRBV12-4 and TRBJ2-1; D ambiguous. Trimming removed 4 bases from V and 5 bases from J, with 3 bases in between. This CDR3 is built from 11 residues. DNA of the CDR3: TGTGCCAGCAGTTGGGACAATGAGCAGTTCTTC. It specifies CASSWDNEQFF.

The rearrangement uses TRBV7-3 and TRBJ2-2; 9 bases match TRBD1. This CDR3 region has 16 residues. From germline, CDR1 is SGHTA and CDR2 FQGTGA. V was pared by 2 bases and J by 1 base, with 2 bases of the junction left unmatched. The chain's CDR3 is CASSLGGQGNTGELFF. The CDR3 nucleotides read TGTGCCAGCAGCTTAGGGGGACAGGGGAACACCGGGGAGCTGTTTTTT.

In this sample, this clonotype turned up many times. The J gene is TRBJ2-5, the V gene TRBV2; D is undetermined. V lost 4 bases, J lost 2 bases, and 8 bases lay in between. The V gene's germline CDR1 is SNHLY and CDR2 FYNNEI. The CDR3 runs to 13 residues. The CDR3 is CASSVQPQETQYF. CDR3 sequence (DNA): TGTGCCAGCAGTGTACAGCCGCAAGAGACCCAGTACTTC.

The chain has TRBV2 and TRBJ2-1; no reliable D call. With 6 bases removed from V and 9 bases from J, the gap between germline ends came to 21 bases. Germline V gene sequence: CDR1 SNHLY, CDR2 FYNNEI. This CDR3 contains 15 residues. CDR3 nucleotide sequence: TGTGCCAGCAGCGAGCCCACCCATCGGGCAACTGAGCAGTTCTTC. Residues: CASSEPTHRATEQFF.

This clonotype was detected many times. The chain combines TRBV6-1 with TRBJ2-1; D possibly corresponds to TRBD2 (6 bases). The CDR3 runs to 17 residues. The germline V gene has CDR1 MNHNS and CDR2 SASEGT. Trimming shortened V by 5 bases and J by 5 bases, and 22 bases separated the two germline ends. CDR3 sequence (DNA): TGTGCCAGCAGTCCCCCCCGGGGGACTCTCTTCCACAATGAGCAGTTCTTC. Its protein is CASSPPRGTLFHNEQFF.

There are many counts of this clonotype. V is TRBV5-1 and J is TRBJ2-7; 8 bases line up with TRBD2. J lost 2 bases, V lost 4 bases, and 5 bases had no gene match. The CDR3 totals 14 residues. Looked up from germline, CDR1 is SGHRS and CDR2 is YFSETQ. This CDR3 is CASSASGFTYEQYF. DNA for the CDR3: TGCGCCAGCAGCGCTAGCGGGTTCACCTACGAGCAGTACTTC.

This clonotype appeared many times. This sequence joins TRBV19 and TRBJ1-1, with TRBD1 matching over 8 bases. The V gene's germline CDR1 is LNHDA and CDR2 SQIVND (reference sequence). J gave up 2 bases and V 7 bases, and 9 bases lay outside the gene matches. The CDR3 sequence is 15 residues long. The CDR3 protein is CASMPWTGTNTEAFF. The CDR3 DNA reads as TGTGCCAGTATGCCTTGGACAGGGACAAACACTGAAGCTTTCTTT.

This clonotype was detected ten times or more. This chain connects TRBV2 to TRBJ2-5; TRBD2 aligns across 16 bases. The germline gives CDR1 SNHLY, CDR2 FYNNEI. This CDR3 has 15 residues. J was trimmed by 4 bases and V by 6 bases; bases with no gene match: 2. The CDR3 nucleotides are TGTGCCAGCAGGGGGACTAGCGGGGGGGCAGAGACCCAGTACTTC. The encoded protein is CASRGTSGGAETQYF.

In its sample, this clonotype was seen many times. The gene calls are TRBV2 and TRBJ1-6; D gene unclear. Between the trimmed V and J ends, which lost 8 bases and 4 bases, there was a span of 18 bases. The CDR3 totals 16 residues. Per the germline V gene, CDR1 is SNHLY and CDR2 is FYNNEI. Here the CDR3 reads CASRRARRAYNSPLHF. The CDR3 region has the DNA TGTGCCAGCCGTAGGGCAAGGCGAGCGTATAATTCACCCCTCCACTTT.

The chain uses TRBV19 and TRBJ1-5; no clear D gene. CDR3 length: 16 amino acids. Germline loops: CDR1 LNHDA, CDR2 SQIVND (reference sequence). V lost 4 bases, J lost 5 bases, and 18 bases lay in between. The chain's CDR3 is CASSKIRGNHYQPQHF. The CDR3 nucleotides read TGTGCCAGTAGTAAAATTAGAGGAAACCACTATCAGCCCCAGCATTTT.

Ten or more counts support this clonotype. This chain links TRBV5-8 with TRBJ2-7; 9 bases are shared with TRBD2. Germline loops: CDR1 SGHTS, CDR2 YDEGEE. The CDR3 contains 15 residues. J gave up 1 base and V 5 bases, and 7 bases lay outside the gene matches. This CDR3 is CASSRTSGRSYEQYF. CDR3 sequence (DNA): TGTGCCAGCAGTAGAACTAGCGGGCGATCCTACGAGCAGTACTTC.

CDR3 in DNA: TGTGCCAGCAGTGAACTTCTAGTGAGTCCTAGCACAGATACGCAGTATTTT. It translates to CASSELLVSPSTDTQYF. V is TRBV6-2 or TRBV6-3 and J is TRBJ2-3; no clear D gene. The CDR3 is 17 residues long. With 5 bases removed from V and 0 bases from J, the gap between germline ends came to 18 bases. Germline V gene data show CDR1 as MNHEY and CDR2 as SVGEGT.

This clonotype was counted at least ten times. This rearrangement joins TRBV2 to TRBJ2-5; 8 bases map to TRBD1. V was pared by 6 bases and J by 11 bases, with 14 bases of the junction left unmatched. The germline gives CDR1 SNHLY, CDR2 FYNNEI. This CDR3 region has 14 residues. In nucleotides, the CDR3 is TGTGCCAGCAGCCCCCCCCCCGCCGGACAGGGACAGTACTTC. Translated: CASSPPPAGQGQYF. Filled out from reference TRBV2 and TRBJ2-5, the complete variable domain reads EPEVTQTPSHQVTQMGQEVILRCVPISNHLYFYWYRQILGQKVEFLVSFYNNEISEKSEIFDDQFSVERPDGSNFTLKIRSTKLEDSAMYFCASSPPPAGQGQYFGPGTRLLVL.

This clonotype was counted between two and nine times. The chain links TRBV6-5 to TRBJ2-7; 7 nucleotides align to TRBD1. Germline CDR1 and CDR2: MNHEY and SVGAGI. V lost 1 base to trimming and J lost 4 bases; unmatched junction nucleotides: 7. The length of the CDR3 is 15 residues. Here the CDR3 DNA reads TGTGCCAGCAGTTACTGGAGAGGGGGCAAGTACGAGCAGTACTTC. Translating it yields CASSYWRGGKYEQYF.

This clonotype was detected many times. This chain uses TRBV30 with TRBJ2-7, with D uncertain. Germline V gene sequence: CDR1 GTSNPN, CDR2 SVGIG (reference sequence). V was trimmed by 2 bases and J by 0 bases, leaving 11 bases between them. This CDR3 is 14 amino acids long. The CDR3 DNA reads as TGTGCCTGGAGTCCGACCGCCAGCTCCTACGAGCAGTACTTC. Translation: CAWSPTASSYEQYF.

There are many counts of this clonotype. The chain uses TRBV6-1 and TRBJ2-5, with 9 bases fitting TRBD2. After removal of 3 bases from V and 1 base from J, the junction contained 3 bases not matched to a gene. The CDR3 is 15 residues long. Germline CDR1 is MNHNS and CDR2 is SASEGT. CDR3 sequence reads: CASSDASGAQETQYF. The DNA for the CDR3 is TGTGCCAGCAGTGACGCTAGCGGGGCCCAAGAGACCCAGTACTTC.